The 20 T cell receptor beta chains reported below all come from one sample, sequenced in a study of shared clonotypes between healthy human individuals. Sequencing used immunoSEQ multiplex PCR; TCRdb keeps in-frame clones, though not all of them. This table has roughly 1 million clones, around 76% appearing once. The specimen sequenced was memory CD4+ T cells sorted from blood. Stated subset: CD45RA-negative fraction. The receptor source for this set is a man between 18 and 35 years old in good health.

This rearrangement joins TRBV7-2 to TRBJ1-3; maybe TRBD1 (6 bases). The length of the CDR3 is 16 residues. Germline V CDR1 and CDR2: SGHTA, FQGNSA. Trimming removed 1 base from V and 4 bases from J, with 14 bases in between. The CDR3 here is CASSLERTDTGNTIYF. The CDR3 DNA sequence: TGTGCCAGCAGCTTAGAGAGGACAGACACGGGAAACACCATATATTTT.

V and J are TRBV2 and TRBJ1-2; D may be TRBD1 (6 bases). V was pared by 6 bases and J by 4 bases, with 12 bases between. CDR1 is SNHLY, CDR2 FYNNEI, per germline. This CDR3 is 13 amino acids long. Here the CDR3 reads CASRGDITYGYTF. The CDR3 nucleotides are TGTGCCAGCAGGGGGGACATAACCTATGGCTACACCTTC. The full variable domain, rest sourced from reference TRBV2 and TRBJ1-2, is EPEVTQTPSHQVTQMGQEVILRCVPISNHLYFYWYRQILGQKVEFLVSFYNNEISEKSEIFDDQFSVERPDGSNFTLKIRSTKLEDSAMYFCASRGDITYGYTFGSGTRLTVV.

This clone appeared a single time. This chain links TRBV27 with TRBJ2-1; TRBD2 matches 7 bases. The CDR3 loop spans 14 amino acids. V lost 9 bases and J lost 1; bases outside the gene matches: 6. Germline V gene sequence: CDR1 MNHEY, CDR2 SMNVEV (reference sequence). The CDR3 DNA sequence: TGTGCCAGACTAGCGTTGGGATCCTACAATGAGCAGTTCTTC. Translated, it gives CARLALGSYNEQFF.

The V and J genes are TRBV21-1 and TRBJ1-1. TRBV21-1 is flagged as a pseudogene. This CDR3 region has 10 residues. The CDR3 sequence is CASEKGEAFF. In DNA, the CDR3 is TGTGCCAGCGAAAAGGGTGAAGCTTTCTTT.

The table lists this clone with a count of one. The chain links TRBV5-4 to TRBJ2-5, with 12 positions matching TRBD2. Trimming at V came to 4 bases and at J to 4 bases, leaving 5 bases not matched to a gene. This CDR3 has 15 amino acids. The V gene's germline CDR1 is SGHNT and CDR2 YYREEE (reference sequence). The CDR3 loop is CASSPTSGRGETQYF. The CDR3 DNA reads TGTGCCAGCAGCCCGACTAGCGGGAGAGGAGAGACCCAGTACTTC.

The chain recombines TRBV19 with TRBJ1-4; D is perhaps TRBD1 (5 bases). The CDR3 totals 15 residues. V lost 9 bases and J lost 0, with 14 bases in between. CDR1 is LNHDA, CDR2 SQIVND, per germline (reference sequence). CDR3 bases: TGTGCCAGCATGCGGGACCGGGCAACTAATGAAAAACTGTTTTTT. This sequence encodes CASMRDRATNEKLFF.

The rearrangement joins TRBV23-1 to TRBJ2-5; 7 bases fit TRBD2. TRBV23-1 is placed among ORFs of uncertain function. This CDR3 contains 14 residues. V lost 4 bases, J lost 4 bases, and 6 bases stayed unmatched. As DNA, the CDR3 is TGCGCCAGCAGTCTCCTCGGACTAGGAGAGACCCAGTACTTC. It yields the protein CASSLLGLGETQYF.

The chain uses TRBV7-2 and TRBJ1-1, with D hard to call. This CDR3 is built from 13 residues. Per germline, CDR1 SGHTA and CDR2 FQGNSA. The germline V and J ends were trimmed by 0 bases and 4 bases, with 6 bases remaining between them. CDR3 coding DNA: TGTGCCAGCAGCTTAGCGCTCAGCACTGAAGCTTTCTTT. Protein product: CASSLALSTEAFF.

V gene TRBV28 combines with J gene TRBJ1-1, with D maybe TRBD1 (5 bases). The CDR3 totals 14 residues. Per the germline V gene, CDR1 is MDHEN and CDR2 is SYDVKM. Trimming removed 6 bases from V and 4 bases from J, with 15 bases in between. This CDR3 reads CASRPPGGVTEAFF. Here the CDR3 DNA reads TGTGCCAGCAGACCCCCCGGGGGGGTCACTGAAGCTTTCTTT.

This chain joins TRBV11-3 and TRBJ1-1; D remains unclear. The CDR3 length is 14 residues. Germline V gives CDR1 SGHNT, CDR2 YENEEA. V dropped 5 bases and J dropped 0 bases, with 10 bases sitting between them. The CDR3 coding sequence is TGTGCCAGCAGCCCTGGCCGGATGAACACTGAAGCTTTCTTT. Its protein product is CASSPGRMNTEAFF.

This clone appeared a single time. The chain is built from TRBV30 and TRBJ2-2, with 10 nucleotides matching TRBD2. Germline lookup yields CDR1 GTSNPN and CDR2 SVGIG (reference sequence). The CDR3 consists of 15 residues. The ends lost 7 bases at V and 7 bases at J; junction bases unmatched: 12. CDR3 in DNA: TGTGCCTCGTTCGAGCGGGGGGGCTCGATCGGGGAGCTGTTTTTT. Translated: CASFERGGSIGELFF.

The chain is built from TRBV27 and TRBJ2-5; the match to TRBD2 covers 7 bases. Per the germline V gene, CDR1 is MNHEY and CDR2 is SMNVEV (reference sequence). With V trimmed by 6 bases and J by 2 bases, 9 bases remained unmatched. The CDR3 covers 15 residues. The CDR3 protein is CASSHLSGGQETQYF. Written as DNA, the CDR3 is TGTGCCAGCAGCCATTTGTCGGGGGGTCAAGAGACCCAGTACTTC.

This clone was picked up a small number of times. The rearrangement joins TRBV19 to TRBJ1-1; D remains unclear. There are 14 residues in the CDR3. Looked up from germline, CDR1 is LNHDA and CDR2 is SQIVND (reference sequence). The germline V and J ends were trimmed by 3 bases and 5 bases, with 13 bases remaining between them. The CDR3 reads CASSIQASGTEAFF. The CDR3 DNA follows: TGTGCCAGTAGTATCCAGGCCAGTGGGACTGAAGCTTTCTTT.

The chain has TRBV6-6 and TRBJ1-1; D not resolved. The length of the CDR3 is 12 residues. V lost 4 bases, J lost 1 base, and 4 bases lay in between. Germline V gene data show CDR1 as MNHNY and CDR2 as SVGAGI (reference sequence). The CDR3 reads CASSLKNTEAFF. DNA of the CDR3: TGTGCCAGCAGTTTAAAGAACACTGAAGCTTTCTTT.

Remarks on this clone: One end of the junction does not line up with germline, which may come from a read error. The sample contains more than one DNA sequence encoding this CDR3. This chain joins TRBV6-1 and TRBJ2-2; 7 nucleotides line up with TRBD1. The CDR3 has 16 residues. Per germline, CDR1 MNHNS and CDR2 SASEGT. CDR3 nucleotide sequence: TGCGCCAGCAGTGGGACGACAGGGACGAACACCGGGGAGCTGTTTTTT. Its translation is CASSGTTGTNTGELFF.

The chain couples TRBV2 to TRBJ2-3, with 7 bases aligning to TRBD2. CDR3 size: 13 residues. Germline V lookup: CDR1 SNHLY, CDR2 FYNNEI. V dropped 3 bases and J dropped 6; count of bases not matched to a gene: 3. The CDR3 nucleotides are TGTGCCAGCAGTGAGAGGGAGGGCGATACGCAGTATTTT. Translating it yields CASSEREGDTQYF.

This clone appeared a few times. The chain couples TRBV28 to TRBJ2-1, with D possibly TRBD2 on 5 matching bases. The V end was cut by 8 bases, the J end by 9 bases, with 14 bases between. Germline CDR1 is MDHEN and CDR2 is SYDVKM. The CDR3 is made up of 12 amino acids. DNA of the CDR3: TGTGCCAGCGCCGGCGGGTTCGGTGAGCAGTTCTTC. Translated: CASAGGFGEQFF.

This chain's CDR3 is CASSYDPPGGKGYTF. CDR3 in DNA: TGTGCCAGCAGTTATGACCCCCCAGGGGGAAAAGGCTACACCTTC. The chain combines TRBV6-5 with TRBJ1-2, with 7 bases aligning to TRBD1. V lost 3 bases to trimming and J lost 8 bases; unmatched junction nucleotides: 12. Germline CDR1 reads MNHEY; CDR2 reads SVGAGI. The CDR3 runs to 15 residues.

The V gene is TRBV6-6, the J gene TRBJ1-1; D not resolved. The CDR3 spans 14 residues. V was clipped by 0 bases and J by 2 bases, with 7 bases between them. Germline V CDR1 and CDR2: MNHNY, SVGAGI (reference sequence). DNA of the CDR3: TGTGCCAGCAGTTACTCGGAGGGTAACACTGAAGCTTTCTTT. It encodes CASSYSEGNTEAFF.

This chain uses TRBV9 with TRBJ2-5; 9 bases align to TRBD2. The J segment lost 5 bases and the V segment lost 2 bases, leaving 10 bases of the junction unmatched. Looked up from germline, CDR1 is SGDLS and CDR2 is YYNGEE. There are 16 residues in the CDR3. CDR3 DNA sequence: TGTGCCAGCAGCGTCCCCAGGAGCGGGGGGATGGAGACCCAGTACTTC. Translated: CASSVPRSGGMETQYF. Together with reference TRBV9 and TRBJ2-5, the CDR3 gives the full variable domain: DSGVTQTPKHLITATGQRVTLRCSPRSGDLSVYWYQQSLDQGLQFLIQYYNGEERAKGNILERFSAQQFPDLHSELNLSSLELGDSALYFCASSVPRSGGMETQYFGPGTRLLVL.